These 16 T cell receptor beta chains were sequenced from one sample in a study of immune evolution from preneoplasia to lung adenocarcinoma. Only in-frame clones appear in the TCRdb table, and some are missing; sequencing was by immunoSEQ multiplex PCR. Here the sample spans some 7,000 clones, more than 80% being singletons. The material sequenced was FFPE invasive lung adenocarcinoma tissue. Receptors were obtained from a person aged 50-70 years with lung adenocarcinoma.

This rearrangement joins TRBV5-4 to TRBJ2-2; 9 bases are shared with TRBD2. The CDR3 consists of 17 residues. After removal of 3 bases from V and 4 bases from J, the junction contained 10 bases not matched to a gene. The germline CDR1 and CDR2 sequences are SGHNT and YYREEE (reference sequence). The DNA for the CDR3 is TGTGCCAGCAGCTCAGCCCGTGGAGCGGGAGGCACCGGGGAGCTGTTTTTT. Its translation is CASSSARGAGGTGELFF.

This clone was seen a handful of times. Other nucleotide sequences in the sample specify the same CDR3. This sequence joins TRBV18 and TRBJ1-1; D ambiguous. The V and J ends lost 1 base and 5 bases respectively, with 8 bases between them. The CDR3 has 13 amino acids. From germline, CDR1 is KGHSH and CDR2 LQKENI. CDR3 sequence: CASSPQGGTEAFF. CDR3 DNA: TGTGCCAGCTCACCACAGGGTGGGACTGAAGCTTTCTTT. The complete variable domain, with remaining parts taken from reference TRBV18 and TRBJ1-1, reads NAGVMQNPRHLVRRRGQEARLRCSPMKGHSHVYWYRQLPEEGLKFMVYLQKENIIDESGMPKERFSAEFPKEGPSILRIQQVVRGDSAAYFCASSPQGGTEAFFGQGTRLTVV.

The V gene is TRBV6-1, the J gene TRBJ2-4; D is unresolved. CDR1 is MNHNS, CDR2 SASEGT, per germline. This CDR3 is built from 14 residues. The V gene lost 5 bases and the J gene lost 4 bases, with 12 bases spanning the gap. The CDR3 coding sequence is TGTGCCAGCAGTCCCGGCGGTCAGAAAAACATTCAGTACTTC. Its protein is CASSPGGQKNIQYF.

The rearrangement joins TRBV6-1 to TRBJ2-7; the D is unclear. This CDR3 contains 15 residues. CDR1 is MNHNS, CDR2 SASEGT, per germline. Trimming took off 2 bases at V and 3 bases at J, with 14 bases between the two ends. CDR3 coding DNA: TGTGCCAGCAGTGAAAGCCCAGAAAACCTCTACGAGCAGTACTTC. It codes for CASSESPENLYEQYF.

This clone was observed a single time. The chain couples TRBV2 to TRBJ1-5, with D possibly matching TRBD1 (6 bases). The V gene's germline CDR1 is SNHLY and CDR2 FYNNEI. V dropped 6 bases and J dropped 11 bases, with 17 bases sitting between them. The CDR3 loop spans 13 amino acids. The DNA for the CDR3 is TGTGCCAGCAGGGGGGGCCCGAATGGGTCCCAGCATTTT. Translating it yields CASRGGPNGSQHF.

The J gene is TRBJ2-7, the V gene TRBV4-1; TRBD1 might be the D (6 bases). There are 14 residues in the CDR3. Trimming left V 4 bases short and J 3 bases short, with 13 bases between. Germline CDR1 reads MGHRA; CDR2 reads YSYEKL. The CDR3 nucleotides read TGCGCCAGCAGCCTCACGGAGGACAGCTACGAGCAGTACTTC. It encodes CASSLTEDSYEQYF.

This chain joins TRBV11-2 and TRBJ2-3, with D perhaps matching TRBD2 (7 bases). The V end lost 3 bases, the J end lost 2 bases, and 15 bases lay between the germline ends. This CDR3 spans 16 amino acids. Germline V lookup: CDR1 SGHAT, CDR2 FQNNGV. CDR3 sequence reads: CASSFLGGGNTDTQYF. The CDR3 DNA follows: TGTGCCAGCAGCTTTTTAGGGGGAGGGAACACAGATACGCAGTATTTT.

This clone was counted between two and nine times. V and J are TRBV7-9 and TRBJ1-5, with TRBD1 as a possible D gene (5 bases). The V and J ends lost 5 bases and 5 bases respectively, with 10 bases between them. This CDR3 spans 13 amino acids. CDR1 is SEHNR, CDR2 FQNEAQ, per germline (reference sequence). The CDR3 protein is CASSGGGDQPQHF. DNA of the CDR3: TGTGCCAGCAGCGGCGGGGGGGATCAGCCCCAGCATTTT.

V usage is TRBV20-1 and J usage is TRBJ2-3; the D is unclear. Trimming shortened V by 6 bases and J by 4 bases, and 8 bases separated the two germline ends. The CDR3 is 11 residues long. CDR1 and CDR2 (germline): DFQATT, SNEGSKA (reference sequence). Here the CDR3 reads CSARFADTQYF. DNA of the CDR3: TGCAGTGCCAGGTTCGCAGATACGCAGTATTTT.

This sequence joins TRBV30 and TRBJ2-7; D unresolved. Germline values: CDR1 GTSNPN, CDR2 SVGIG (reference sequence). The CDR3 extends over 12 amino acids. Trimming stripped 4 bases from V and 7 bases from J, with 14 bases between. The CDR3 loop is CAWTAAPREQYF. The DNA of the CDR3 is TGTGCCTGGACCGCGGCTCCGCGGGAGCAGTACTTC.

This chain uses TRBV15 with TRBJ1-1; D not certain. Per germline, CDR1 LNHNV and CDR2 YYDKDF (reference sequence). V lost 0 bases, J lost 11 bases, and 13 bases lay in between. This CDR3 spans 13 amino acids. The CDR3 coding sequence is TGTGCCACCAGCAGAGAAGGTGGTCAGATGGCTTTCTTT. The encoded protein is CATSREGGQMAFF.

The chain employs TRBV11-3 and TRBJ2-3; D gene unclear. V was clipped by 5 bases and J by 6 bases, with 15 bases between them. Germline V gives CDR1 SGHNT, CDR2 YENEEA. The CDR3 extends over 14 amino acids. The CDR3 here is CASSPPGGKDTQYF. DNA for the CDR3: TGTGCCAGCAGCCCACCAGGTGGAAAGGATACGCAGTATTTT.

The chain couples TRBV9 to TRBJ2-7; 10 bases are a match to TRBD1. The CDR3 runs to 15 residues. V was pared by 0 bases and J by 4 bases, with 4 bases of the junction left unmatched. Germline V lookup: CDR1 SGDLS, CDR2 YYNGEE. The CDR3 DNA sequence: TGTGCCAGCAGCGTAGGTGGGACAGGGGAGTACGAGCAGTACTTC. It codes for CASSVGGTGEYEQYF. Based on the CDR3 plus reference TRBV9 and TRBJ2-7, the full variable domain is DSGVTQTPKHLITATGQRVTLRCSPRSGDLSVYWYQQSLDQGLQFLIQYYNGEERAKGNILERFSAQQFPDLHSELNLSSLELGDSALYFCASSVGGTGEYEQYFGPGTRLTVT.

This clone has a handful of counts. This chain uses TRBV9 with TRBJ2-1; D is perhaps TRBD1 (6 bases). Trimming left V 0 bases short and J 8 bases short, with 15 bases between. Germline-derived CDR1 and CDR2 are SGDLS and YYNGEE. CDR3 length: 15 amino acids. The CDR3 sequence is CASSVGWGRSDEQFF. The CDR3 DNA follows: TGTGCCAGCAGCGTAGGGTGGGGGCGGTCGGATGAGCAGTTCTTC.

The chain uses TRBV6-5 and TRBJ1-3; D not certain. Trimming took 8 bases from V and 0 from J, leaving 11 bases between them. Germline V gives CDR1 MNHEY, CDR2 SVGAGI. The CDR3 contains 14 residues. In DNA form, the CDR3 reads TGTGCCAGCGGGTCGACACGCTCTGGAAACACCATATATTTT. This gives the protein CASGSTRSGNTIYF.

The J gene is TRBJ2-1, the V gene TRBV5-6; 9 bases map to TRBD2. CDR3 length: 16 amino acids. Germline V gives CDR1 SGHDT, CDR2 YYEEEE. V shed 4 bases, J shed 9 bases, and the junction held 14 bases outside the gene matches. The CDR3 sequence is CASSPPGTSRWSEQFF. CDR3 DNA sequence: TGTGCCAGCAGCCCACCCGGGACTAGCCGGTGGTCTGAGCAGTTCTTC.